A selection of T cell receptor beta chains follows, all from one sample in a study of circulating and synovial CD4+ cells in juvenile arthritis. Generated by immunoSEQ multiplex PCR, the TCRdb table keeps only in-frame clones and is missing some. The sample contains about 36,000 clones, roughly 94% of which appear only once. The sample taken for sequencing was CD4+ T cells from blood. These receptors were obtained from a human donor with juvenile idiopathic arthritis. CDR3s include the opening cysteine and the closing phenylalanine or tryptophan.

j_call: TRBJ1-1; cdr3_length: 14; v_call: TRBV5-4; cdr3_aa: CASSLGQGTTEAFF
j_call: TRBJ1-1; cdr3_length: 14; v_call: TRBV10-3; cdr3_aa: CAISEVGRGTEAFF
j_call: TRBJ1-4; cdr3_length: 13; v_call: TRBV11-2; cdr3_aa: CASSRTGEEKLFF
j_call: TRBJ2-5; cdr3_length: 13; v_call: TRBV5-4; cdr3_aa: CASSHDRWKTQYF
j_call: TRBJ2-2; cdr3_length: 19; v_call: TRBV7-8; cdr3_aa: CASSLDFAAGLAATGELFF
j_call: TRBJ1-2; cdr3_length: 13; v_call: TRBV7-2; cdr3_aa: CASSLAQSGGYTF
j_call: TRBJ2-3; cdr3_length: 14; v_call: TRBV19; cdr3_aa: CASSTGQPTDTQYF
j_call: TRBJ2-7; cdr3_length: 15; v_call: TRBV5-4; cdr3_aa: CASRPGQGEPYEQYF
j_call: TRBJ2-5; cdr3_length: 16; v_call: TRBV11-3; cdr3_aa: CASSAGTGGMGETQYF
j_call: TRBJ2-7; cdr3_length: 14; v_call: TRBV25-1; cdr3_aa: CASSDRQLSYEQYF
j_call: TRBJ2-7; cdr3_length: 13; v_call: TRBV27; cdr3_aa: CASSLTVGSEQYF
j_call: TRBJ2-7; cdr3_length: 14; v_call: TRBV5-1; cdr3_aa: CASKDQGGGYEQYF
j_call: TRBJ1-6; cdr3_length: 21; v_call: TRBV15; cdr3_aa: CATSRYPGQGAKSSYNSPLHF
j_call: TRBJ2-6; cdr3_length: 14; v_call: TRBV19; cdr3_aa: CASGLFSGANVLTF
j_call: TRBJ2-1; cdr3_length: 19; v_call: TRBV7-3; cdr3_aa: CASSLTLSGLAGGHNEQFF
j_call: TRBJ2-1; cdr3_length: 15; v_call: TRBV6-1; cdr3_aa: CASSEALSGLAEQFF
j_call: TRBJ1-2; cdr3_length: 13; v_call: TRBV7-9; cdr3_aa: CASSQTLVEGYTF
j_call: TRBJ2-7; cdr3_length: 13; v_call: TRBV29-1; cdr3_aa: CSVAGTGFGEQYF
j_call: TRBJ1-4; cdr3_length: 14; v_call: TRBV15; cdr3_aa: CATSRPPGGEKLFF
j_call: TRBJ2-2; cdr3_length: 14; v_call: TRBV1; cdr3_aa: CTSSTGTRPGELFF
j_call: TRBJ2-7; cdr3_length: 12; v_call: TRBV28; cdr3_aa: CASSLSAYEQYF
j_call: TRBJ2-3; cdr3_length: 16; v_call: TRBV9; cdr3_aa: CASSVEGDRGTDTQYF
j_call: TRBJ2-1; cdr3_length: 14; v_call: TRBV5-1; cdr3_aa: CASSFTGFPNEQFF
j_call: TRBJ2-1; cdr3_length: 15; v_call: TRBV2; cdr3_aa: CASSVRGGGYNEQFF
j_call: TRBJ2-1; cdr3_length: 13; v_call: TRBV4-3; cdr3_aa: CASSRGLAGEQFF
j_call: TRBJ1-4; cdr3_length: 16; v_call: TRBV6-6; cdr3_aa: CASSYRTLATNEKLFF
j_call: TRBJ1-1; cdr3_length: 11; v_call: TRBV19; cdr3_aa: CASSRDREAFF
j_call: TRBJ1-4; cdr3_length: 15; v_call: TRBV6-5; cdr3_aa: CASSYSGTENEKLFF
j_call: TRBJ1-2; cdr3_length: 19; v_call: TRBV7-7; cdr3_aa: CASSPDPGQGEGDNYGYTF
j_call: TRBJ2-2; cdr3_length: 15; v_call: TRBV27; cdr3_aa: CASSSPAGLTGELFF
j_call: TRBJ1-3; cdr3_length: 14; v_call: TRBV19; cdr3_aa: CASQQGLSGNTIYF
j_call: TRBJ1-2; cdr3_length: 15; v_call: TRBV6-4; cdr3_aa: CASSVSFREDYGYTF
j_call: TRBJ2-1; cdr3_length: 18; v_call: TRBV4-3; cdr3_aa: CASSQDPRTVASYNEQFF
j_call: TRBJ2-3; cdr3_length: 13; v_call: TRBV7-8; cdr3_aa: CASSFSETDTQYF
j_call: TRBJ1-1; cdr3_length: 12; v_call: TRBV6-6; cdr3_aa: CASGSGHSEAFF
j_call: TRBJ2-7; cdr3_length: 15; v_call: TRBV19; cdr3_aa: CATKTGGMGSYEQYF
j_call: TRBJ2-1; cdr3_length: 13; v_call: TRBV6-1; cdr3_aa: CASTQGLDNEQFF
j_call: TRBJ2-5; cdr3_length: 13; v_call: TRBV19; cdr3_aa: CASSGGAQETQYF
j_call: TRBJ2-7; cdr3_length: 17; v_call: TRBV21-1; cdr3_aa: CASSKGFSHSDRWEQYF
j_call: TRBJ2-5; cdr3_length: 12; v_call: TRBV30; cdr3_aa: CACRRRGETQYF
j_call: TRBJ2-1; cdr3_length: 11; v_call: TRBV2; cdr3_aa: CAGTGWGEQFF
j_call: TRBJ1-5; cdr3_length: 16; v_call: TRBV19; cdr3_aa: CASSSLRQDPNQPQHF
j_call: TRBJ1-4; cdr3_length: 14; v_call: TRBV4-1; cdr3_aa: CASNRDIPNEKLFF